One and the same sample provided the 28 T cell receptor beta chains below, sequenced in a study of T cell repertoires in ileal Crohn's disease. TCRdb's copy holds only in-frame clones and misses some; the assay was immunoSEQ multiplex PCR. The sample yields around 15,000 clones, about 60% seen once. The sample consisted of ileal tissue. All receptors derive from an adult with Crohn's disease.

This clone showed up just once. This chain connects TRBV5-6 to TRBJ1-4; D gene ambiguous. The CDR3 is made up of 13 amino acids. Trimming took off 2 bases at V and 8 bases at J, with 10 bases between the two ends. Germline CDR1 is SGHDT and CDR2 is YYEEEE. The CDR3 protein is CASSFRGVEKLFF. The CDR3 nucleotides are TGTGCCAGCAGCTTCCGCGGAGTGGAAAAACTGTTTTTT.

The chain has TRBV27 and TRBJ2-7, with TRBD2 matching 9 bases. The germline CDR1 and CDR2 sequences are MNHEY and SMNVEV (reference sequence). Trimming took 9 bases from V and 4 from J; bases not matched to a gene: 13. The CDR3 is made up of 15 amino acids. Here the CDR3 reads CASRGRREGPYEQYF. The CDR3 nucleotides are TGTGCCAGTCGAGGCAGGCGGGAGGGCCCATACGAGCAGTACTTC.

The chain has TRBV30 and TRBJ2-1, with TRBD2 as a possible D gene (6 bases). Germline values: CDR1 GTSNPN, CDR2 SVGIG (reference sequence). The V and J ends lost 4 bases and 9 bases respectively, with 13 bases between them. CDR3 size: 12 residues. CDR3 nucleotide sequence: TGTGCCTGGAATCCGGGACTCGCTGAGCAGTTCTTC. Its protein product is CAWNPGLAEQFF.

This chain joins TRBV19 and TRBJ1-5, with D perhaps matching TRBD1 (5 bases). V was cut by 6 bases and J by 1 base, with 16 bases left in between. Germline CDR1 reads LNHDA; CDR2 reads SQIVND (reference sequence). The CDR3 runs 16 residues. The CDR3: CASRQGEGRSNQPQHF. In nucleotides, the CDR3 is TGTGCCAGTAGACAAGGGGAAGGAAGAAGCAATCAGCCCCAGCATTTT.

This chain connects TRBV11-2 to TRBJ1-1, with D unclear. The CDR3 is 13 amino acids. Germline CDR1 reads SGHAT; CDR2 reads FQNNGV. The ends were cut back, 5 bases at V and 2 bases at J, with 9 bases in the middle. This chain's CDR3 is CASSHQLNTEAFF. In nucleotides, the CDR3 is TGTGCCAGCAGCCACCAACTAAACACTGAAGCTTTCTTT. The whole variable domain, filled in from reference TRBV11-2 and TRBJ1-1, reads EAGVAQSPRYKIIEKRQSVAFWCNPISGHATLYWYQQILGQGPKLLIQFQNNGVVDDSQLPKDRFSAERLKGVDSTLKIQPAKLEDSAVYLCASSHQLNTEAFFGQGTRLTVV.

The chain is built from TRBV18 and TRBJ1-1, with a weak D call TRBD1 (6 bases). CDR1 is KGHSH, CDR2 LQKENI, per germline. The CDR3 loop spans 15 amino acids. Trimming left V 2 bases short and J 0 bases short, with 10 bases between. CDR3 protein: CASSPGTSLNTEAFF. CDR3 nucleotides: TGTGCCAGCTCACCAGGGACAAGCCTGAACACTGAAGCTTTCTTT.

V gene TRBV6-6 combines with J gene TRBJ1-1; perhaps TRBD1 as D (6 bases). This CDR3 contains 13 residues. Germline CDR1 reads MNHNY; CDR2 reads SVGAGI (reference sequence). Trimming shortened V by 8 bases and J by 4 bases, and 14 bases separated the two germline ends. The CDR3 loop reads CASGGGAITEAFF. CDR3 nucleotides: TGTGCCAGCGGTGGGGGGGCGATCACTGAAGCTTTCTTT.

This clone appeared once. The V call is TRBV5-6, the J call TRBJ2-1; 13 bases match TRBD2. The CDR3 totals 19 residues. The J segment lost 7 bases and the V segment lost 0 bases, leaving 13 bases of the junction unmatched. Germline values: CDR1 SGHDT, CDR2 YYEEEE. The CDR3 protein is CASSLEGLAGPVRWNEQFF. CDR3 DNA: TGTGCCAGCAGCTTGGAGGGACTAGCGGGACCTGTTCGCTGGAATGAGCAGTTCTTC. The full variable domain, with the rest looked up from reference TRBV5-6 and TRBJ2-1, is DAGVTQSPTHLIKTRGQQVTLRCSPKSGHDTVSWYQQALGQGPQFIFQYYEEEERQRGNFPDRFSGHQFPNYSSELNVNALLLGDSALYLCASSLEGLAGPVRWNEQFFGPGTRLTVL.

The rearrangement joins TRBV5-4 to TRBJ1-2; TRBD1 matches at 7 bases. CDR3 length equals 17 residues. The V gene's germline CDR1 is SGHNT and CDR2 YYREEE (reference sequence). V lost 3 bases, J lost 3 bases, and 14 bases stayed unmatched. The CDR3 DNA sequence: TGTGCCAGCAGCTCGGGAAGGGGGCTTGACGAGTACTATGGCTACACCTTC. The encoded protein is CASSSGRGLDEYYGYTF.

V usage is TRBV6-5 and J usage is TRBJ2-6, with no clear D. Looked up from germline, CDR1 is MNHEY and CDR2 is SVGAGI. The CDR3 is 15 residues long. V lost 5 bases, J lost 4 bases, and 12 bases lay in between. The CDR3 nucleotides read TGTGCCAGCAGTAAACACGACTCAGGGGCCAACGTCCTGACTTTC. Its protein product is CASSKHDSGANVLTF.

This clone was seen only a few times. J is TRBJ2-7 and V is TRBV6-1; 8 bases align to TRBD1. CDR3 length equals 15 residues. The germline gives CDR1 MNHNS, CDR2 SASEGT. V trimming: 7 bases; J trimming: 2 bases; junction bases outside the gene matches: 10. The CDR3: CASNFQDRATYEQYF. DNA for the CDR3: TGTGCCAGCAACTTTCAGGACAGGGCAACCTACGAGCAGTACTTC.

The rearrangement joins TRBV2 to TRBJ1-2, with D possibly being TRBD1 (6 bases). CDR3 length equals 16 residues. Trimming shortened V by 6 bases and J by 7 bases, and 24 bases separated the two germline ends. The V gene's germline CDR1 is SNHLY and CDR2 FYNNEI. CDR3 DNA sequence: TGTGCCAGCAGCAAGTTTGGGTCAGGGGTACGCGCTGGCTACACCTTC. Translating gives CASSKFGSGVRAGYTF. Full variable domain (outside the CDR3, taken from reference TRBV2 and TRBJ1-2): EPEVTQTPSHQVTQMGQEVILRCVPISNHLYFYWYRQILGQKVEFLVSFYNNEISEKSEIFDDQFSVERPDGSNFTLKIRSTKLEDSAMYFCASSKFGSGVRAGYTFGSGTRLTVV.

This chain links TRBV2 with TRBJ1-5; 7 bases are shared with TRBD1. The V and J ends lost 2 bases and 6 bases, in that order; junction bases with no gene match: 4. There are 14 residues in the CDR3. Germline CDR1 is SNHLY and CDR2 is FYNNEI. CDR3 DNA: TGTGCCAGCAGTGAACAACAGGGGTCTCAGCCCCAGCATTTT. It translates to CASSEQQGSQPQHF.

This chain connects TRBV6-6 to TRBJ2-1; 9 bases fit TRBD2. CDR3 size: 16 residues. CDR1 and CDR2 (germline): MNHNY, SVGAGI (reference sequence). J gave up 8 bases and V 4 bases, and 12 bases lay outside the gene matches. CDR3 residues: CASSSTTSGPSDEQFF. As DNA, the CDR3 is TGTGCCAGCAGTTCGACCACTAGCGGGCCTAGCGATGAGCAGTTCTTC.

This chain joins TRBV28 and TRBJ1-2; 11 nucleotides align to TRBD1. Germline V gene sequence: CDR1 MDHEN, CDR2 SYDVKM. V gave up 2 bases and J gave up 7 bases; unmatched junction bases: 12. The CDR3 is made up of 17 amino acids. CDR3 coding DNA: TGTGCCAGCAGTTTACCAGGCGGATTGGGACAGGGGGGTGGCTACACCTTC. Its translation: CASSLPGGLGQGGGYTF.

The J gene is TRBJ2-1, the V gene TRBV7-9; a possible D gene is TRBD2 (6 bases). Germline CDR1 reads SEHNR; CDR2 reads FQNEAQ (reference sequence). Trimming cost V 5 bases and J 1 base, with 12 bases left between them. CDR3 length equals 15 residues. CDR3 sequence reads: CASSPREESYNEQFF. The CDR3 DNA reads as TGTGCCAGCAGCCCGAGGGAGGAATCCTACAATGAGCAGTTCTTC.

This clone was seen more than once but under ten times. The chain uses TRBV6-1 and TRBJ2-1; D may be TRBD1 (5 bases). The germline V and J ends were trimmed by 5 bases and 9 bases, with 11 bases remaining between them. Looked up from germline, CDR1 is MNHNS and CDR2 is SASEGT. The CDR3 has 12 amino acids. CDR3 DNA: TGTGCCAGCAGTCCAGGGATTCTTGAGCAGTTCTTC. Translation gives CASSPGILEQFF.

This clone was observed a handful of times. The chain carries TRBV29-1 and TRBJ2-3, with D perhaps matching TRBD2 (5 bases). The germline V gene encodes CDR1 SQVTM and CDR2 ANQGSEA. This CDR3 spans 16 amino acids. Trimming left V 1 base short and J 2 bases short, with 16 bases between. The CDR3 sequence: CSVEADWESATDTQYF. The CDR3 DNA is TGCAGCGTTGAAGCAGACTGGGAGTCGGCCACAGATACGCAGTATTTT.

In DNA, the CDR3 is TGTGCCAGCAGTTACTCCTCTAGCGGAGCCTACGAGCAGTACTTC. Translating it yields CASSYSSSGAYEQYF. The rearrangement links TRBV6-5 to TRBJ2-7; TRBD2 agrees at 7 bases. The V gene end was trimmed by 0 bases and the J gene end by 2 bases; junction bases not matched to a gene: 4. Germline assignment: CDR1 MNHEY and CDR2 SVGAGI. This CDR3 comprises 15 residues.

The rearrangement uses TRBV6-5 and TRBJ2-2; D may be TRBD2 (6 bases). CDR1 and CDR2 from the germline V gene are MNHEY and SVGAGI. CDR3 length equals 16 residues. V gave up 0 bases and J gave up 4 bases, with 12 bases separating them. Here the CDR3 DNA reads TGTGCCAGCAGTTACTCGACCCTGGGACTCACCGGGGAGCTGTTTTTT. Residues: CASSYSTLGLTGELFF.

This chain links TRBV27 with TRBJ2-7, with unresolved D. The V and J ends lost 3 bases and 4 bases respectively, with 13 bases between them. CDR3 length: 14 amino acids. Germline CDR1 reads MNHEY; CDR2 reads SMNVEV (reference sequence). CDR3 sequence: CASSFQAPAYEQYF. CDR3 sequence (DNA): TGTGCCAGCAGTTTTCAGGCCCCCGCGTACGAGCAGTACTTC.

In this sample, this clone turned up once. This chain uses TRBV7-6 with TRBJ2-2, with 7 bases matching TRBD1. Germline CDR1 is SGHVS and CDR2 is FNYEAQ. The CDR3 contains 15 residues. Trimming at V came to 1 base and at J to 6 bases, leaving 5 bases not matched to a gene. CDR3 sequence (DNA): TGTGCCAGCAGCTTAGGAGGGGGCAGGGCCGGGGAGCTGTTTTTT. As protein: CASSLGGGRAGELFF.

The table lists this clone with a few counts. The V and J genes are TRBV10-1 and TRBJ2-7, with 8 positions matching TRBD1. The CDR3 loop spans 14 amino acids. Trimming took 5 bases from V and 6 from J; bases not matched to a gene: 9. Per germline, CDR1 WNHNN and CDR2 SYGVQD (reference sequence). CDR3 protein: CASSTGTGDTEQYF. Written as DNA, the CDR3 is TGCGCCAGCAGTACCGGGACAGGTGACACCGAGCAGTACTTC.

The rearrangement links TRBV4-1 to TRBJ1-5; no definite D call. V was cut by 1 base and J by 2 bases, with 12 bases left in between. The CDR3 length is 16 residues. Germline V gives CDR1 MGHRA, CDR2 YSYEKL. The CDR3 DNA reads as TGCGCCAGCAGCCAAGGTCTAACGGTCGGCAATCAGCCCCAGCATTTT. Amino acids: CASSQGLTVGNQPQHF.

The V call is TRBV25-1, the J call TRBJ2-1; 8 bases match TRBD1. The J segment lost 6 bases and the V segment lost 4 bases, leaving 8 bases of the junction unmatched. In germline, CDR1 is MGHDK, CDR2 SYGVNS. The CDR3 has 15 amino acids. DNA of the CDR3: TGTGCCAGCAGTGGGTTCTCCGGGACAGGCAATGAGCAGTTCTTC. Its protein product is CASSGFSGTGNEQFF.

The chain couples TRBV6-5 to TRBJ1-4; 11 bases map to TRBD1. The CDR3 runs 14 residues. V shed 6 bases and J 8 bases; nucleotides not matched to a gene: 5. Germline V CDR1 and CDR2: MNHEY, SVGAGI. Here the CDR3 reads CASSGQGAREKLFF. In nucleotides, the CDR3 is TGTGCCAGCAGCGGACAGGGGGCTAGAGAAAAACTGTTTTTT.

The genes are TRBV30 and TRBJ2-2; D might be TRBD2 (7 bases). Germline V CDR1 and CDR2: GTSNPN, SVGIG (reference sequence). The CDR3 is 15 amino acids. The ends were cut back, 3 bases at V and 3 bases at J, with 14 bases in the middle. The CDR3 coding sequence is TGTGCCTGGAGCGCCATCGGGGGGCACACCGGGGAGCTGTTTTTT. Translation gives CAWSAIGGHTGELFF.

The chain uses TRBV5-1 and TRBJ2-1, with 10 bases aligning to TRBD2. The trim removed 3 bases at V and 1 base at J, leaving 4 bases unmatched. Germline CDR1 is SGHRS and CDR2 is YFSETQ. The CDR3 is made up of 16 amino acids. The CDR3: CASSSQGLASYNEQFF. In DNA, the CDR3 is TGCGCCAGCAGCTCCCAGGGACTAGCGTCCTACAATGAGCAGTTCTTC. Combining the CDR3 with reference TRBV5-1 and TRBJ2-1 gives the whole variable domain KAGVTQTPRYLIKTRGQQVTLSCSPISGHRSVSWYQQTPGQGLQFLFEYFSETQRNKGNFPGRFSGRQFSNSRSEMNVSTLELGDSALYLCASSSQGLASYNEQFFGPGTRLTVL.